This is a list of T cell receptor beta chains from one sample in a study of cytomegalovirus exposure and HLA in healthy donors. The table came from immunoSEQ multiplex PCR; TCRdb's copy has only in-frame clones and leaves some out. Altogether some 150,000 clones are present, 65% to 75% being singletons, with the ten largest covering approximately 2.8%. Sequenced input: PBMCs. These receptors were collected from a man younger than 30 in good health and CMV-seronegative. CDR3s include the opening cysteine and the closing phenylalanine or tryptophan.

>TRBJ1-1|TRBV5-5
CASSLAAGVSPEAFF
>TRBJ1-1|TRBV5-1
CASSLGQGGTEAFF
>TRBJ1-1|TRBV5-5
CATKGVGSSVGTEAFF
>TRBJ2-3|TRBV2
CASSEDREPSTDTQYF
>TRBJ1-1|TRBV6-5
CASSYGDRAPTEAFF
>TRBJ2-6|TRBV11-2
CASSTRSGFSGANVLTF
>TRBJ2-2|TRBV11-2
CASSLVRRGAKDTGELFF
>TRBJ1-2|TRBV27
CASRPAGNYGYTF
>TRBJ2-7|TRBV7-2
CASSLPGAYEQYF
>TRBJ2-1|TRBV11-3
CASSPRRGDSSYNEQFF
>TRBJ1-5|TRBV6-5
CASSYGAGNQPQHF
>TRBJ2-1|TRBV9
CASSVGSLQGASINEQFF
>TRBJ2-5|TRBV29-1
CSVAKGTGTQETQYF
>TRBJ1-1|TRBV12-5
CASGFAGYTEAFF
>TRBJ1-2|TRBV25-1
CASSEYGGRSYGYTF
>TRBJ2-4|TRBV6-1
CASSESGSGGAKNIQYF
>TRBJ2-1|TRBV7-3
CASSRIGDNEQFF
>TRBJ2-1|TRBV5-4
CASSGPGTMAVLEQFF